This T cell receptor beta chain was captured by sequencing in a study of cytomegalovirus exposure and HLA in healthy donors. Points from the study as a whole: Earlier analysis yielded a pattern in which most TCR beta V segments were productive about 90% or about 30% of the time.

There are 18 residues in the CDR3. Germline V gene data show CDR1 as SGDLS and CDR2 as YYNGEE. With 0 bases clipped from V and 1 base from J, the junction kept 9 bases outside the gene matches. PCR primers comprised 60 Vbeta and 13 Jbeta primers. Sequencing was performed with immunoSEQ multiplex PCR; in TCRdb, only in-frame clones are kept and a portion is missing. The repertoire holds roughly 150,000 clones, with roughly 87% as singletons. As concerns this clone: Its specificity is unknown.

Sequenced: PBMCs. This TCR came from a girl between 10 and 17 years old in good health and CMV-seropositive. The chain has TRBV9 and TRBJ2-3; 9 nucleotides agree with TRBD2. The CDR3 coding sequence is TGTGCCAGCAGCGTAGATGTCTTAGCGGGAGTTCGCACAGATACGCAGTATTTT. This encodes CASSVDVLAGVRTDTQYF.